Reported below is one T cell receptor (beta chain). Antigen unknown. Other DNA sequences of this sample code for an identical CDR3. Clones were read by immunoSEQ multiplex PCR, and TCRdb kept only the in-frame ones, dropping some. There are about 2.3 million clones in the sample; approximately 90% occur only once, and 0.37% lies in the top ten. This entry is derived from a study of shared clonotypes between healthy human individuals. CDR1 is SGDLS and CDR2 is YYNGEE in the germline V gene. The CDR3 runs 14 residues. The V gene lost 0 bases and the J gene lost 3 bases, with 7 bases spanning the gap. Notes on the study in general: Non-shared clonotypes were found to have lower generation probabilities than the clonotypes that were shared by all four of the sorted-subset donors. Naive subsets generally exceeded memory subsets in estimated richness.

All of the donors resided in Nashville, Tennessee, and each was a Caucasian adult. Subsets obtained from CD4+ cells comprised CD45RA+ naive and CD45RA-negative memory cells. The rearrangement uses TRBV9 and TRBJ2-1; D gene ambiguous. Sequencing was carried out using naive CD4+ T cells from PBMCs. Sample subset: CD45RA+ positively selected. This sequence was found in a man younger than 35 in good health. Some clones in this sample may be carry-over from other donors' samples. CDR3 residues: CASSVGSGYNEQFF. CDR3 in DNA: TGTGCCAGCAGCGTAGGCTCGGGCTACAATGAGCAGTTCTTC.